This T cell receptor (beta chain) comes out of a study of tumor-infiltrating lymphocytes in primary liver carcinoma. Looking at the study overall: Patients were men and women aged 30 to 69 years. These were node-negative, non-metastatic T1-T3 tumors of 4.2 to 10 cm.

Notes on the study in general: Tumor-adjacent and tumor-blood pairs overlapped less than tumor region pairs did.

This clonotype showed up just once. Its matching antigen is unknown. The CDR3 is 13 residues long. Trimming removed 5 bases from V and 4 bases from J, with 12 bases in between. Germline values: CDR1 SGHVS, CDR2 FQNEAQ. TCR beta cDNA was reverse-transcribed from about 500 ng of total RNA. The reaction used a constant-region primer and ProtoScript II reverse transcriptase. What produced the TCR beta libraries was three nested multiplex PCR rounds using slightly modified ARM-PCR. A C-beta reverse primer and TRBV1-TRBV30 forward primers served in each of the first two PCR rounds, at ten to eleven cycles apiece. Each CDR3 protein is one row after TCRdb ran MiXCR on the multiplex PCR reads. The top ten hold around 25% of the sample, which has about 54,000 distinct CDR3 sequences, over 65% seen once. Unsorted bulk tissue (roughly 17-34 mg) underwent RNA and DNA co-extraction. By surgical resection, the patients were treated for their primary liver carcinoma.

This clonotype was sampled from a man aged 40-49 years with primary liver carcinoma and hepatitis B virus infection. The specimen was liver tumor tissue from sampling region 2. Subset defined: tumor region T2, inferior pole. The chain recombines TRBV7-8 with TRBJ2-7; D gene uncertain. CDR3 sequence reads: CASSVYVSYEQYF. The CDR3 DNA is TGTGCCAGCAGCGTCTACGTCTCATACGAGCAGTACTTC.